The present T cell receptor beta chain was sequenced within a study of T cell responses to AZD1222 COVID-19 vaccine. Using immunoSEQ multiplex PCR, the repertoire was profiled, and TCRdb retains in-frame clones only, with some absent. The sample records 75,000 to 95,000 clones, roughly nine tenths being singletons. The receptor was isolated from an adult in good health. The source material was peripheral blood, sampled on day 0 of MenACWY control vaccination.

The CDR3 DNA is TGTGCCAGCAGCCCCCAGGACAGGCTACGCGAGCAGTACTTC. This sequence encodes CASSPQDRLREQYF. The V call is TRBV7-2, the J call TRBJ2-7; 7 bases fit TRBD1. This CDR3 is 14 amino acids long. CDR1 is SGHTA and CDR2 is FQGNSA in the germline V gene. The V and J ends lost 5 bases and 6 bases, in that order; junction bases with no gene match: 10.